Listed below are T cell receptor beta chains from one sample, sequenced in a study of blood T cell repertoires in COVID-19. Assay: immunoSEQ multiplex PCR; the TCRdb copy retains only in-frame clones and omits some. The repertoire has 200,000 to 250,000 clones, roughly 80% of them found once; the top ten carry 3.4%. Sequencing input: peripheral blood. Receptors were obtained from a woman aged 18-30 years with acute or convalescent COVID-19. Both conserved end residues are part of each CDR3. The D gene is left open where the match is weak. Only some rows state a clone size, as once, few, many or a class for expanded clones.

J gene	D gene	clone size	V gene	CDR3 DNA	CDR3 protein
TRBJ2-6	TRBD2	NA	TRBV6-5	TGTGCCAGCTTCATTAGCGGGAGGGCCAACGTCCTGACTTTC	CASFISGRANVLTF
TRBJ2-7	NA	NA	TRBV27	TGTGCCAGCGCCTCCCTTGCGGCGTTCTACGAGCAGTACTTC	CASASLAAFYEQYF
TRBJ2-7	TRBD1	NA	TRBV15	TGTGCCACCAGCGCAAGCAGACAGGGGCCCTACGAGCAGTACTTC	CATSASRQGPYEQYF
TRBJ2-1	TRBD2	NA	TRBV15	TGTGCCACCAGCAGCCACGGTTGGACTAGAGTCAGGTTTGAGCAGTTCTTC	CATSSHGWTRVRFEQFF
TRBJ2-5	NA	NA	TRBV20-1	TGCAGTGTCCTGCGGGAGACCCAGTACTTC	CSVLRETQYF
TRBJ1-4	TRBD1	NA	TRBV27	TGTGCCAGCAGCCATCAGGGGGTAGGGTCCCCTGAAAAACTGTTTTTT	CASSHQGVGSPEKLFF
TRBJ2-6	TRBD1	NA	TRBV19	TGTGCCAGTACCATGAAGGTGGGACAGGCCAAACCCAACTCTGGGGCCAACGTCCTGACTTTC	CASTMKVGQAKPNSGANVLTF
TRBJ1-1	NA	NA	TRBV6-2/TRBV6-3	TGTGCCAGCAGTAACCAGGGGTATAACACTGAAGCTTTCTTT	CASSNQGYNTEAFF
TRBJ1-2	NA	NA	TRBV6-2/TRBV6-3	TGTGCCAGCAGTTACTCGAGGTCAGAGATATATGGCTACACCTTC	CASSYSRSEIYGYTF
TRBJ1-1	TRBD1	NA	TRBV5-1	TGCGCCAGCAGCTTGCCGGGACAGGGAGGTGGCACTGAAGCTTTCTTT	CASSLPGQGGGTEAFF
TRBJ1-5	NA	NA	TRBV19	TGTGCCAGTAGTATAATTGCAGGGAGCAATCAGCCCCAGCATTTT	CASSIIAGSNQPQHF
TRBJ2-3	TRBD2	NA	TRBV19	TGTGCCAGTACGGGACTAGCGGGAGGGGTAGATACGCAGTATTTT	CASTGLAGGVDTQYF
TRBJ1-3	NA	NA	TRBV9	TGTGCCAGCAGCGTACAGGTTGACAGTAACACCATATATTTT	CASSVQVDSNTIYF
TRBJ2-3	TRBD2	NA	TRBV5-1	TGCGCCAGCATCCCGGGGCTAGCGGGAGCAGATACGCAGTATTTT	CASIPGLAGADTQYF
TRBJ2-7	NA	NA	TRBV30	TGTGCCTGGAGTGTAGGGGTTAGCGGCAGCTCCTACGAGCAGTACTTC	CAWSVGVSGSSYEQYF
TRBJ2-1	NA	once	TRBV5-1	TGCGCCAGCAGCTTGGAACGTCAGGACAATGAGCAGTTCTTC	CASSLERQDNEQFF
TRBJ2-1	NA	NA	TRBV6-5	TGTGCCAGCAGCCCGGACAACAATGAGCAGTTCTTC	CASSPDNNEQFF
TRBJ2-1	NA	NA	TRBV18	TGTGCCAGCTCACCAGCAGCGACAGGCTTCAATGAGCAGTTCTTC	CASSPAATGFNEQFF
TRBJ1-5	TRBD1	NA	TRBV28	TGTGCCAGCAGAACGGGACAGGGAAGAGATCAGCCCCAGCATTTT	CASRTGQGRDQPQHF
TRBJ1-4	TRBD1	NA	TRBV2	TGTGCCAGTACGGGACAGGACCTAAATGAAAAACTGTTTTTT	CASTGQDLNEKLFF
TRBJ2-3	NA	NA	TRBV6-1	TGTGCCAGCAGTTCGGGGACAGATACGCAGTATTTT	CASSSGTDTQYF
TRBJ2-3	TRBD2	NA	TRBV6-2/TRBV6-3	TGTGCCAGCAGTTACAGCCGCAGGACTAGCGGGAGGACTAGCACAGATACGCAGTATTTT	CASSYSRRTSGRTSTDTQYF
TRBJ2-7	NA	NA	TRBV4-3	TGCGCCAGCAGCCCGGAAGTTTGGGAGGGGGATTACGAGCAGTACTTC	CASSPEVWEGDYEQYF
TRBJ2-7	TRBD2	NA	TRBV27	TGTGCCAGCAGTTGGTGGGACTTGAGCGGGAAGGGTGCTTACGAGCAGTACTTC	CASSWWDLSGKGAYEQYF
TRBJ2-1	TRBD2	NA	TRBV28	TGTGCCAGCAGTTCTAGCGGGAGGAACGTAAAGGAGCAGTTCTTC	CASSSSGRNVKEQFF
TRBJ1-5	NA	NA	TRBV28	TGTGCCAGCAGCCGGCAGGGGAATAGCAATCAGCCCCAGCATTTT	CASSRQGNSNQPQHF
TRBJ2-1	NA	NA	TRBV5-4	TGTGCCAGCAGCTTCCTCGACGGGAACAATGAGCAGTTCTTC	CASSFLDGNNEQFF
TRBJ2-7	TRBD2	NA	TRBV30	TGTGCCTGGAGTGTAAGGGAAAGGTCTAGCGGTTATTACGAGCAGTACTTC	CAWSVRERSSGYYEQYF
TRBJ1-2	NA	NA	TRBV27	TGTGCCAGCAGTTTATCAATACAGGGTGGCTACACCTTC	CASSLSIQGGYTF
TRBJ1-1	TRBD1	NA	TRBV4-3	TGCGCCAGCAGCCAAGATTGGACAGGGGCGAACACTGAAGCTTTCTTT	CASSQDWTGANTEAFF
TRBJ2-1	NA	NA	TRBV11-2	TGTGCCAGCAGCTTAGTCGAGGCGGGAAGGGAGCAGTTCTTC	CASSLVEAGREQFF
TRBJ2-2	TRBD1	NA	TRBV7-6	TGTGCCAGCAGCTTGGGACAGGGGTTCGGCGGGGAGCTGTTTTTT	CASSLGQGFGGELFF
TRBJ2-7	NA	NA	TRBV7-9	TGTGCCAGCAGCTTAGGGGCTCAGTCCTACGAGCAGTACTTC	CASSLGAQSYEQYF
TRBJ2-1	TRBD1	few	TRBV3-1/TRBV3-2	TGTGCCAGCAGCCAAGTGGCAGGGGGCAATGAGCAGTTCTTC	CASSQVAGGNEQFF
TRBJ2-1	NA	NA	TRBV28	TGTGCCAGCAGCGCGGTCTACAATGAGCAGTTCTTC	CASSAVYNEQFF
TRBJ2-1	NA	NA	TRBV5-4	TGTGCCAGCAGCTTGGAAGTTTCTAACAATGAGCAGTTCTTC	CASSLEVSNNEQFF
TRBJ1-2	TRBD1	NA	TRBV5-1	TGCGCCAGCAGCTGGTCGACAGGGTATGAGGGCTACACCTTC	CASSWSTGYEGYTF
TRBJ2-4	TRBD2	NA	TRBV7-6	TGTGCCAGCAGCCCCGATAGCGGGATCGCCAAAAACATTCAGTACTTC	CASSPDSGIAKNIQYF